This T cell receptor (beta chain) was recovered during a study of OX40 agonist ivuxolimab in advanced cancers. Study at large: Patients got intravenous ivuxolimab at 0.01 to 10 mg/kg every 2 weeks. The mean age was 60 years, ranging from about 20 to 79, with approximately 83% of participants male.

Germline values: CDR1 SGDLS, CDR2 YYNGEE. The CDR3 has 15 amino acids. Between the trimmed V and J ends, which lost 8 bases and 0 bases, there was a span of 15 bases. Method: immunoSEQ multiplex PCR; TCRdb's copy keeps in-frame clones and lacks some. The data show 66,000 or so clones, about nine tenths seen once. Sequences were derived from CD4+ or CD8+ T cells sorted from blood, sampled in a trial of the OX40 agonist ivuxolimab. The chain recombines TRBV9 with TRBJ1-3; D might be TRBD1 (6 bases). The receptor was derived from an adult with an advanced solid tumor such as melanoma, head and neck, liver or kidney cancer. CDR3 sequence: CASTRGHLSGNTIYF. The DNA for the CDR3 is TGTGCCAGTACCCGGGGACACCTCTCTGGAAACACCATATATTTT.